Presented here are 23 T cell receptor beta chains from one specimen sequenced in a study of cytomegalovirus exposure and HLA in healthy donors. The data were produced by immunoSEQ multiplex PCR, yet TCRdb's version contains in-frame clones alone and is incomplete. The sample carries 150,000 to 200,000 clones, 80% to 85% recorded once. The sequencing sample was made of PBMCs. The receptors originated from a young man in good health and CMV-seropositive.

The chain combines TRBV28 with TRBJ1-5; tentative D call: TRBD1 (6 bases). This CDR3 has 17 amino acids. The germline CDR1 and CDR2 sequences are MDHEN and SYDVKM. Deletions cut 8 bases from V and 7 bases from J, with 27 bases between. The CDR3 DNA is TGTGCCAGCGGCCGTGGGGGCGGACAGCATCTCGGACAGCCCCAGCATTTT. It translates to CASGRGGGQHLGQPQHF.

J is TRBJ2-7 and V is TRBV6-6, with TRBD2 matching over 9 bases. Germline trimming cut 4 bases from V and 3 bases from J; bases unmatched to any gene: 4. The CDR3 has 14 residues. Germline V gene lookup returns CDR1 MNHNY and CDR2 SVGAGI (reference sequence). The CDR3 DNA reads TGTGCCAGCAGTTCCAGCGGGAGGATCTACGAGCAGTACTTC. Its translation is CASSSSGRIYEQYF.

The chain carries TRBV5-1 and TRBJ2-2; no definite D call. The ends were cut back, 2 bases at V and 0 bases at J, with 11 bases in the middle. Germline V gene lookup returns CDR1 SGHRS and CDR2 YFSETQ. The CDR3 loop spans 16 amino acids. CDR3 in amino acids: CASSLTEIANTGELFF. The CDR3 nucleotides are TGCGCCAGCAGCTTAACAGAGATAGCGAACACCGGGGAGCTGTTTTTT.

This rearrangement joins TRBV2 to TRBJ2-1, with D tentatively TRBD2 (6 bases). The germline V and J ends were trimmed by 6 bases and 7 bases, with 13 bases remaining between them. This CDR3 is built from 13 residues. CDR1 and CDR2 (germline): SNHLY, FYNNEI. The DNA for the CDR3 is TGTGCCAGCAGGGGGACTGTGGGAAATGAGCAGTTCTTC. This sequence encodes CASRGTVGNEQFF.

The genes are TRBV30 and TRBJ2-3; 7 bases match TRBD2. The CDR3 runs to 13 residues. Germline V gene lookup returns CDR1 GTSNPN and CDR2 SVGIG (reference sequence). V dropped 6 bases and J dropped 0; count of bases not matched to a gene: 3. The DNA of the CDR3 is TGTGCCTGCCTGCGGGGGAGCACAGATACGCAGTATTTT. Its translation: CACLRGSTDTQYF.

In DNA, the CDR3 is TGTGCCTGGAGTTTCTGGACAGGGGGGGACGGCTACACCTTC. It encodes CAWSFWTGGDGYTF. The chain recombines TRBV30 with TRBJ1-2, with 10 bases lining up with TRBD1. The length of the CDR3 is 14 residues. Germline V gene sequence: CDR1 GTSNPN, CDR2 SVGIG (reference sequence). Trimming removed 2 bases from V and 8 bases from J; junction bases left unmatched: 8.

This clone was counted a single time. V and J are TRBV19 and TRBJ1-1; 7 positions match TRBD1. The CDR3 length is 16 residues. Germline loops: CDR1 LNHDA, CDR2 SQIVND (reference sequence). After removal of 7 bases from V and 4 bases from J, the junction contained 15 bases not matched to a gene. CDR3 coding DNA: TGTGCCAGTATAGCGTACCAGGGGGATCTAGGCACTGAAGCTTTCTTT. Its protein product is CASIAYQGDLGTEAFF.

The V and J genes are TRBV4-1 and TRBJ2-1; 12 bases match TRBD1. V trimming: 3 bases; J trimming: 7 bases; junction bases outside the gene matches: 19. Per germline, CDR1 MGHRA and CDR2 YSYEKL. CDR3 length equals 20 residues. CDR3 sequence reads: CASSHDGTGGFFGGNNEQFF. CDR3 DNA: TGCGCCAGCAGCCATGACGGGACAGGGGGCTTCTTCGGTGGGAATAATGAGCAGTTCTTC.

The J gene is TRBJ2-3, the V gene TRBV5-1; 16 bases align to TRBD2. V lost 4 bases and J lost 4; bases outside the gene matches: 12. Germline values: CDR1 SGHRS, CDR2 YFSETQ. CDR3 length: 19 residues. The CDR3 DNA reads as TGCGCCAGCAGCCCCCAACCGGGACTAGCGGGAGGGCCCGCAGATACGCAGTATTTT. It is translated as CASSPQPGLAGGPADTQYF.

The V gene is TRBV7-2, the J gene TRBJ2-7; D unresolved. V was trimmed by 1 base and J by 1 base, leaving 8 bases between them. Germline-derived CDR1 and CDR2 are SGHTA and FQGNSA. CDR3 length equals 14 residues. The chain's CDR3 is CASSLDRSSYEQYF. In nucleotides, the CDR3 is TGTGCCAGCAGCTTAGACAGATCTTCCTACGAGCAGTACTTC.

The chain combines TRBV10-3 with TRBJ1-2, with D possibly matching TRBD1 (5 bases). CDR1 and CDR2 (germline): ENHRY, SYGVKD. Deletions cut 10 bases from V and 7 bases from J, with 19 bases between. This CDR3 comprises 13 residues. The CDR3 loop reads CATGGLGVLGYTF. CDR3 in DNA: TGTGCCACCGGGGGACTCGGGGTACTTGGCTACACCTTC.

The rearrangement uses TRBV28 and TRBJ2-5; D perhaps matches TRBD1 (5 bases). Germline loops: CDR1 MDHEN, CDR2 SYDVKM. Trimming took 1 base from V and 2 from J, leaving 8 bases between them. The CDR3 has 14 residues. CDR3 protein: CASSLFDSQETQYF. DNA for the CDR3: TGTGCCAGCAGTTTATTTGACAGTCAAGAGACCCAGTACTTC.

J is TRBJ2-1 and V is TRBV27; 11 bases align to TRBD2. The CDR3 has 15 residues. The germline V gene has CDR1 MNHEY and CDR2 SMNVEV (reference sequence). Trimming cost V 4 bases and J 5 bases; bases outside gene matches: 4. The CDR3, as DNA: TGTGCCAGCAGTTCCTTAGCGGGGGGGGACAATGAGCAGTTCTTC. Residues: CASSSLAGGDNEQFF.

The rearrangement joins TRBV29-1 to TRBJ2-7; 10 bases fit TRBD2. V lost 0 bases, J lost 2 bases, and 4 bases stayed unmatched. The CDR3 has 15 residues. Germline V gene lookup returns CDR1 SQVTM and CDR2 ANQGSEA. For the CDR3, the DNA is TGCAGCGTTGAAGACGAGGGGACTAGCGCCTACGAGCAGTACTTC. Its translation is CSVEDEGTSAYEQYF.

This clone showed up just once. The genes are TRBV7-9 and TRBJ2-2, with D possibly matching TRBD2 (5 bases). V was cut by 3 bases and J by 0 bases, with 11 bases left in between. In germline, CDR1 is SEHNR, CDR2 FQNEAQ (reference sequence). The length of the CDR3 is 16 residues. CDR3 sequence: CASSFETISNTGELFF. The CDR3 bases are TGTGCCAGCAGCTTTGAGACTATATCGAACACCGGGGAGCTGTTTTTT.

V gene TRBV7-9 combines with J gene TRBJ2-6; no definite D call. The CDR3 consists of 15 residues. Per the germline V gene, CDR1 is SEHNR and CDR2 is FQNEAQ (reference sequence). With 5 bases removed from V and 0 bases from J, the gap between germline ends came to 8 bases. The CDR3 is CASSRPSSGANVLTF. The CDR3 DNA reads TGTGCCAGCAGCCGCCCGAGCTCTGGGGCCAACGTCCTGACTTTC.

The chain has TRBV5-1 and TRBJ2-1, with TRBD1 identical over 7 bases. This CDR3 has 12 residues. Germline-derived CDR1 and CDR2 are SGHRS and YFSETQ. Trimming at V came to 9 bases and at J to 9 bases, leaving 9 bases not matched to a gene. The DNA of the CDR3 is TGCGCCACGTGCCCTAACAGGGGTGAGCAGTTCTTC. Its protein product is CATCPNRGEQFF.

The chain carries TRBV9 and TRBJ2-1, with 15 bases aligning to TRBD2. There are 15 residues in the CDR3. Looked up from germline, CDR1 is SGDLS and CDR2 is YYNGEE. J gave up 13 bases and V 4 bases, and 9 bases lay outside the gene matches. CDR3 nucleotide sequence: TGTGCCAGCAGCCGGGGCGGACTAGCGGGGGGGCTCCAGTTCTTC. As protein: CASSRGGLAGGLQFF.

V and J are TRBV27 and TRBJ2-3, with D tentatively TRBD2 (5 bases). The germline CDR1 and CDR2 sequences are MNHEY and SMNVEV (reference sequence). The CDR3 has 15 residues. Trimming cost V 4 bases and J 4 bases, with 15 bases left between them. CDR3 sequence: CASSSGSASSDTQYF. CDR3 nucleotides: TGTGCCAGCAGTTCGGGTAGCGCCTCCTCAGATACGCAGTATTTT.

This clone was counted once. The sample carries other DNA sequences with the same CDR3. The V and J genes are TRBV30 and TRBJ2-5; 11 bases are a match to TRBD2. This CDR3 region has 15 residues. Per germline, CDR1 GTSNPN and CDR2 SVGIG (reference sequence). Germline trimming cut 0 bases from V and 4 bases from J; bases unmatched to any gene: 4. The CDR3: CAWSVGLAGGETQYF. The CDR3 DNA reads TGTGCCTGGAGTGTTGGGCTAGCGGGAGGAGAGACCCAGTACTTC.

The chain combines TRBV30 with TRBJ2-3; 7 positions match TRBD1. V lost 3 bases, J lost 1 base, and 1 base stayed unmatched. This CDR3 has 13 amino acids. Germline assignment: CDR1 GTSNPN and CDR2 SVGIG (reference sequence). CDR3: CAWRQGRTDTQYF. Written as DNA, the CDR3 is TGTGCCTGGAGACAGGGGCGCACAGATACGCAGTATTTT.

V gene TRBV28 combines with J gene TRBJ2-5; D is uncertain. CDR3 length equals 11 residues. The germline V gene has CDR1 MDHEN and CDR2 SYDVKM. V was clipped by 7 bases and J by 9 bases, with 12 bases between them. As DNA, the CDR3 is TGTGCCAGCACCTCCGCCGCGGCCCAGTACTTC. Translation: CASTSAAAQYF.

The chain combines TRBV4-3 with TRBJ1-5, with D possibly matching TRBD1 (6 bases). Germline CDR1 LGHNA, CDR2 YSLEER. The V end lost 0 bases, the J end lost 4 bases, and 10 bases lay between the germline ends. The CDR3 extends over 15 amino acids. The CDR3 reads CASSQDIGGNQPQHF. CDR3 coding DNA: TGCGCCAGCAGCCAAGATATAGGGGGAAATCAGCCCCAGCATTTT.